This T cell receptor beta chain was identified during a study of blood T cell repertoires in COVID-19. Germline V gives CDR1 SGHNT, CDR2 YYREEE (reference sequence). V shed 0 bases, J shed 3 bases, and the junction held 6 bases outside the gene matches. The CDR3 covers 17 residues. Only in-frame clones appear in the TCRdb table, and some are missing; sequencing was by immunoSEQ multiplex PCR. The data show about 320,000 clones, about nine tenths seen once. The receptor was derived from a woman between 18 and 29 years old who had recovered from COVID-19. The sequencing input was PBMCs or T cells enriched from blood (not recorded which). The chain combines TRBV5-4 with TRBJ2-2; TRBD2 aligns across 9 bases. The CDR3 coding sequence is TGTGCCAGCAGCTTGGTACCGCGGGAGGGCCACACCGGGGAGCTGTTTTTT. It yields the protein CASSLVPREGHTGELFF.